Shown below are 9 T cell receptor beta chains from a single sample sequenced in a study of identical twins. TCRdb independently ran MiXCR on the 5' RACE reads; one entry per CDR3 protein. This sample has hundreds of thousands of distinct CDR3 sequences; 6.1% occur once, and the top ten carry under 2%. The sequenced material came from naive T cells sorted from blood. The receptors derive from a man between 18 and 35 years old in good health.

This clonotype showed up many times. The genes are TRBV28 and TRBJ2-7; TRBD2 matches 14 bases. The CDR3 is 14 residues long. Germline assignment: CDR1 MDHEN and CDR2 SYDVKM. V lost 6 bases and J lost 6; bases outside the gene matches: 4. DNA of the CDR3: TGTGCCAGCAGACCGGGACTAGCGGGAGCCGAGCAGTACTTC. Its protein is CASRPGLAGAEQYF.

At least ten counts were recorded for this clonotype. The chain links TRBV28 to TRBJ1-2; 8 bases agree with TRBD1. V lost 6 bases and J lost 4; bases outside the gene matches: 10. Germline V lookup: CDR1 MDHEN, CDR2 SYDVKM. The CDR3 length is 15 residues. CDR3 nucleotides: TGTGCCAGCAGGGGACGGACAGGGCTCTCCTATGGCTACACCTTC. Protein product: CASRGRTGLSYGYTF.

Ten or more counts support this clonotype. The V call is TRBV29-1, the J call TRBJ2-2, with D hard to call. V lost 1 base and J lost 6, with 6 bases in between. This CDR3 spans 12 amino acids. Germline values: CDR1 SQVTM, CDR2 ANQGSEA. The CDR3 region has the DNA TGCAGCGTTGAAGGTGAAGCCGGGGAGCTGTTTTTT. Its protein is CSVEGEAGELFF.

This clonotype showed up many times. CDR3 sequence reads: CSVQLRNTEAFF. Here the CDR3 DNA reads TGCAGCGTTCAACTACGTAACACTGAAGCTTTCTTT. This chain uses TRBV29-1 with TRBJ1-1; D unresolved. The V gene's germline CDR1 is SQVTM and CDR2 ANQGSEA. Between the trimmed V and J ends, which lost 5 bases and 2 bases, there was a span of 9 bases. This CDR3 contains 12 residues.

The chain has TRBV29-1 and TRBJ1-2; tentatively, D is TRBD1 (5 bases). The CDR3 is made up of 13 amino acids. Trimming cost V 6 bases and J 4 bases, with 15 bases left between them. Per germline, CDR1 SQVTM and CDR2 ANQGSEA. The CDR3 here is CSVAGRHSYGYTF. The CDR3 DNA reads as TGCAGCGTAGCGGGACGGCACTCCTATGGCTACACCTTC.

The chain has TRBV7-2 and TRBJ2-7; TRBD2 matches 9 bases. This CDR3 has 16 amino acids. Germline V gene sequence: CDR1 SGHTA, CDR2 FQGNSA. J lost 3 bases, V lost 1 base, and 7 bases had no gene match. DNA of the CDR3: TGTGCCAGCAGCTTAGGGCTAGCGGGAAGCCTCTACGAGCAGTACTTC. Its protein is CASSLGLAGSLYEQYF.

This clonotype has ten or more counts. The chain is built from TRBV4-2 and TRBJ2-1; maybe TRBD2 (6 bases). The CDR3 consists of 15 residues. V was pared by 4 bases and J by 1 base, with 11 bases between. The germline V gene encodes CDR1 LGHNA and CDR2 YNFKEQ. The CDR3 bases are TGTGCCAGCAGCCGCCGTGGGGGGTCCTACAATGAGCAGTTCTTC. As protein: CASSRRGGSYNEQFF.

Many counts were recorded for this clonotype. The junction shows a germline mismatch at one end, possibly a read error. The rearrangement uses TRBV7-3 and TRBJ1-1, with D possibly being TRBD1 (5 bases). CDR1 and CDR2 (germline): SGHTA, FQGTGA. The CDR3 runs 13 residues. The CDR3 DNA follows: TGTGCCAGCAGTTTAACGGGGGACACTGAAGCTTTCTTT. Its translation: CASSLTGDTEAFF.

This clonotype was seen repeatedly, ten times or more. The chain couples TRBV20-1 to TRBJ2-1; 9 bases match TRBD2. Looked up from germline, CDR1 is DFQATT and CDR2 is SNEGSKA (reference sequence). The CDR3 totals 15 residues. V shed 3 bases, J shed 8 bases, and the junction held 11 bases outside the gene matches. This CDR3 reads CSASVSGSSYDEQFF. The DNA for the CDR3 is TGCAGTGCTAGTGTTAGCGGGAGTTCTTACGATGAGCAGTTCTTC.